Below, one T cell receptor (beta chain) is given with its context. Its antigen remains unknown. The sample belongs to a study of shared clonotypes between healthy human individuals. Points from the study as a whole: Naive subsets usually exceeded memory subsets in estimated richness. Clonotype sharing across donors was expected to vary with sequencing depth.

CD8 cells classed as naive were CD45RO-negative and positively selected for CCR7, excluding terminally differentiated effector memory CD45RA+ cells. Trimming stripped 5 bases from V and 5 bases from J, with 15 bases between. The germline V gene encodes CDR1 SGHTS and CDR2 YDEGEE. The CDR3 contains 14 residues. The assay was carried out at the deep level. Sequenced by immunoSEQ multiplex PCR; TCRdb stores in-frame clones only, minus some. The sample holds about 1.9 million clones, about 93% seen once. The clonotype comes from a man younger than 35 in good health. Some clones in this sample may be carry-over from other donors' samples. The rearrangement links TRBV5-8 to TRBJ2-3; D could derive from TRBD1 or TRBD2 (7 bases each). Sequences were obtained from naive CD8+ T cells from PBMCs. The CDR3 bases are TGTGCCAGCAGACCCAGGGGGGGATTAGATACGCAGTATTTT. Protein product: CASRPRGGLDTQYF.